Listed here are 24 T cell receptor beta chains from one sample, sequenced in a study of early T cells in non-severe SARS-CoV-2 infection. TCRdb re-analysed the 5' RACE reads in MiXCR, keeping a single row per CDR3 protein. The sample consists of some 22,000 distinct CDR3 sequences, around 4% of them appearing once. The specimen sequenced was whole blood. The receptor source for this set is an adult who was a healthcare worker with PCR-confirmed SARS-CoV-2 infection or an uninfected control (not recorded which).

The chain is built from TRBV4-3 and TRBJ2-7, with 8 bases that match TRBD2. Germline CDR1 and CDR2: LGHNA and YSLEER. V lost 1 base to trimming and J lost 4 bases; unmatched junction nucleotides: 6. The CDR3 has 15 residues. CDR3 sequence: CASSQVGTSFYEQYF. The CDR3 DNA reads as TGCGCCAGCAGCCAAGTCGGGACTAGTTTTTACGAGCAGTACTTC.

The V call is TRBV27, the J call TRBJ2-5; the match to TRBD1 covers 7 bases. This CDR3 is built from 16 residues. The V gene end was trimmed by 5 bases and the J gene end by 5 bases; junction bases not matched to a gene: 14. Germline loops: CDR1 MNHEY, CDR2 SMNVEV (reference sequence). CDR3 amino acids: CASSTGATRSSETQYF. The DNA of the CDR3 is TGTGCCAGCAGTACAGGGGCTACACGGTCCTCGGAGACCCAGTACTTC.

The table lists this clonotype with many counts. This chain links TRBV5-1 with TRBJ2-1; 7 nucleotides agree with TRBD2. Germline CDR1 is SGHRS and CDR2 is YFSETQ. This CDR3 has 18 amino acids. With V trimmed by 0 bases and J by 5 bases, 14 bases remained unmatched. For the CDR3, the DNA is TGCGCCAGCAGCTTGGCCCAACTAGCTAGCGGCCGACACAATGAGCAGTTCTTC. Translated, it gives CASSLAQLASGRHNEQFF.

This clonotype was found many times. CDR3 loop: CACEKGYEQYF. The CDR3, as DNA: TGTGCCTGTGAAAAAGGGTACGAGCAGTACTTC. This chain uses TRBV30 with TRBJ2-7; D not certain. CDR3 size: 11 residues. With 6 bases removed from V and 4 bases from J, the gap between germline ends came to 10 bases. Germline V gene sequence: CDR1 GTSNPN, CDR2 SVGIG (reference sequence).

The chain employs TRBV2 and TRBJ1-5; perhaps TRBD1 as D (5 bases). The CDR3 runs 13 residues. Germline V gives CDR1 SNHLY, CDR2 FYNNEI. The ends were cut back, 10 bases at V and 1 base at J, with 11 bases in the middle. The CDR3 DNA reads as TGTGCCACCAGGGCGGCAAGCAATCAGCCCCAGCATTTT. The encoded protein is CATRAASNQPQHF.

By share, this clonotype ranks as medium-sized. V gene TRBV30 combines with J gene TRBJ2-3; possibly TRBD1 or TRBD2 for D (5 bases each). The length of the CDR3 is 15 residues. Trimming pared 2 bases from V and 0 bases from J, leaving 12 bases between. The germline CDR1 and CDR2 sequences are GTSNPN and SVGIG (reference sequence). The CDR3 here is CAWSRGDDSTDTQYF. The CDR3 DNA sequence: TGTGCCTGGAGTCGGGGCGATGACAGCACAGATACGCAGTATTTT. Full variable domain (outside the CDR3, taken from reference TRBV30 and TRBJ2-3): SQTIHQWPATLVQPVGSPLSLECTVEGTSNPNLYWYRQAAGRGLQLLFYSVGIGQISSEVPQNLSASRPQDRQFILSSKKLLLSDSGFYLCAWSRGDDSTDTQYFGPGTRLTVL.

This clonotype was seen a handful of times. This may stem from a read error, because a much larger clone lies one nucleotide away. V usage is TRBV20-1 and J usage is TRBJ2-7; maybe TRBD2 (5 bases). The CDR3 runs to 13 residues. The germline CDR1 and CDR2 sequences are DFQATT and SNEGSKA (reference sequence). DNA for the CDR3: TGCATTGCCAGTGGGGAGCGCTCCTACGAGCAGTACTTC. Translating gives CIASGERSYEQYF.

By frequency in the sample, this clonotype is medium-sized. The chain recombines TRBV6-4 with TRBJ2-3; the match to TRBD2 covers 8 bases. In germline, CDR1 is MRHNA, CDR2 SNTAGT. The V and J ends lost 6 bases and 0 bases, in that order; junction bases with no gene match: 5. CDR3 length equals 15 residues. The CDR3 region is CASSPSGGSTDTQYF. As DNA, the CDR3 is TGTGCCAGCAGCCCCAGCGGGGGTAGCACAGATACGCAGTATTTT.

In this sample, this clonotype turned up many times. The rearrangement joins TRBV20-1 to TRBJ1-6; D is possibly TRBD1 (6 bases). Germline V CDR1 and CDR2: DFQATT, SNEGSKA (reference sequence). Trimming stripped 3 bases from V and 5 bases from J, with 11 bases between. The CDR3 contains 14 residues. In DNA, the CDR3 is TGCAGTGCTAGCGGGGCAGGGGATAATTCACCCCTCCACTTT. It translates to CSASGAGDNSPLHF.

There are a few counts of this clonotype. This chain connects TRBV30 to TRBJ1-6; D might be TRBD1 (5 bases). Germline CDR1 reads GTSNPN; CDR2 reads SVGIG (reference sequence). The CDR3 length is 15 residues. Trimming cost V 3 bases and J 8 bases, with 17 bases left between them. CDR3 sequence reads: CAWSSFDRSDSPLHF. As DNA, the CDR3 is TGTGCCTGGAGCAGCTTCGACAGAAGCGATTCACCCCTCCACTTT.

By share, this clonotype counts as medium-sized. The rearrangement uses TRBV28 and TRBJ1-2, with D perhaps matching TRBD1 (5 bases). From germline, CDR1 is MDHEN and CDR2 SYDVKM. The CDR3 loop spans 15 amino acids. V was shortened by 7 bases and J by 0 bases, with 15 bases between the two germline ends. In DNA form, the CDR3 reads TGTGCCAGCAAAGGGCTAGGGGACTCTAACTATGGCTACACCTTC. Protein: CASKGLGDSNYGYTF.

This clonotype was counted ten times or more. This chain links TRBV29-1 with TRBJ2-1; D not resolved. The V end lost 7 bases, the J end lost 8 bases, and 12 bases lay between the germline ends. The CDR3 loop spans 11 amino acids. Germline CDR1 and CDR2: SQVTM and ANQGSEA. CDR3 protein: CSAPERYEQFF. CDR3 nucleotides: TGCAGCGCCCCGGAACGGTATGAGCAGTTCTTC.

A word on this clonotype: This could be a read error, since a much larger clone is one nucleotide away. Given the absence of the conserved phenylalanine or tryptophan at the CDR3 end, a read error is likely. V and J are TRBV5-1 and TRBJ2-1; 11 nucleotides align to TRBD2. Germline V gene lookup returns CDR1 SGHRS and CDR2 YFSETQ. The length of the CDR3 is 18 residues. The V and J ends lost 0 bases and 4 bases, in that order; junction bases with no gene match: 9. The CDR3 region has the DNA TGCGCCAGCAGCTTGGTACTAGCGGGGGAAACCTCGTACAATGAGCAGTTCATC. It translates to CASSLVLAGETSYNEQFI.

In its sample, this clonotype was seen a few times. CDR3 protein: CSALDGDQPQHF. CDR3 nucleotide sequence: TGCAGCGCTCTCGACGGCGATCAGCCCCAGCATTTT. The chain uses TRBV29-1 and TRBJ1-5; D gene unclear. From germline, CDR1 is SQVTM and CDR2 ANQGSEA. The CDR3 totals 12 residues. Between the trimmed V and J ends, which lost 7 bases and 5 bases, there was a span of 12 bases.

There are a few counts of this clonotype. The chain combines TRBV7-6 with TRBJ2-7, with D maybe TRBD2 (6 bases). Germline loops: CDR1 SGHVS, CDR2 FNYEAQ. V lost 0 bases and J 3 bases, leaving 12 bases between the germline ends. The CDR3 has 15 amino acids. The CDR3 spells CASSLAHKGGYEQYF. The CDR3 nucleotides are TGTGCCAGCAGCTTAGCACACAAGGGAGGCTACGAGCAGTACTTC.

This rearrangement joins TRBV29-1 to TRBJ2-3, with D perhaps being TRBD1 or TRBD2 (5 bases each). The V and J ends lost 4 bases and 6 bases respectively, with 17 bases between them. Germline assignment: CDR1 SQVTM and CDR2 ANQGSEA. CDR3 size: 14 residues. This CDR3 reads CSVAIRDLGDTQYF. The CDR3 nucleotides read TGCAGCGTTGCGATACGGGACCTGGGCGATACGCAGTATTTT.

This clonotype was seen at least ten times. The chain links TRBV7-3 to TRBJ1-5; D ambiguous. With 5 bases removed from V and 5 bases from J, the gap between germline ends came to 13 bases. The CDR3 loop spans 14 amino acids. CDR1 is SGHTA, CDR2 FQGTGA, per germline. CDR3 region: CASSPGPNHQPQHF. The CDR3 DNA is TGTGCCAGCAGCCCAGGCCCTAATCATCAGCCCCAGCATTTT.

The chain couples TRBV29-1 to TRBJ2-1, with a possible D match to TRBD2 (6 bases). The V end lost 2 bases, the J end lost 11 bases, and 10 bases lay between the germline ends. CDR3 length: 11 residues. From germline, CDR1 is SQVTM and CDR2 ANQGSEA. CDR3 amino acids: CSVESGEKQFF. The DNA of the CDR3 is TGCAGCGTTGAATCGGGGGAAAAGCAGTTCTTC.

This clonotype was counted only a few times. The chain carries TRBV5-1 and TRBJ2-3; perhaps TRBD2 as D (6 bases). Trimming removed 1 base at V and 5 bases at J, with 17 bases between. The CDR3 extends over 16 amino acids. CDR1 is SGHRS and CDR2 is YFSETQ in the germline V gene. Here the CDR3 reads CASSLPIGRGVDTQYF. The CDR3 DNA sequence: TGCGCCAGCAGCTTGCCTATTGGGCGGGGTGTAGATACGCAGTATTTT.

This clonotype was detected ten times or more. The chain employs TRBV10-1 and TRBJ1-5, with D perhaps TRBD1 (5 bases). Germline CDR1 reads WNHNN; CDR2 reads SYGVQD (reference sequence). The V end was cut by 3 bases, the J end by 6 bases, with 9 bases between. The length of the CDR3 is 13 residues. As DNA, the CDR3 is TGCGCCAGCAGTGACAGGGTAGGTCAGCCCCAGCATTTT. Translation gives CASSDRVGQPQHF.

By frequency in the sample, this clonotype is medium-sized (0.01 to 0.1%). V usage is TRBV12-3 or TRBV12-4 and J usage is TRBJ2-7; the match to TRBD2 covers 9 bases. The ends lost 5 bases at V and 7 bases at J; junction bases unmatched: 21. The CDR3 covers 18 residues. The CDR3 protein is CASSPYRLGTSHFSEQYF. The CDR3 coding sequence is TGTGCCAGCAGTCCCTACCGACTAGGGACTAGCCACTTTTCTGAGCAGTACTTC.

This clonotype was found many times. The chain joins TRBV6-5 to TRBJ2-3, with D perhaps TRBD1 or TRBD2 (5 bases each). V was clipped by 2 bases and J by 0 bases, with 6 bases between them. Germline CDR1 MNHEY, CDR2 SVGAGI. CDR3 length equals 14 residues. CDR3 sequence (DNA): TGTGCCAGCAGTTACCGGGGCAGCACAGATACGCAGTATTTT. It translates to CASSYRGSTDTQYF.

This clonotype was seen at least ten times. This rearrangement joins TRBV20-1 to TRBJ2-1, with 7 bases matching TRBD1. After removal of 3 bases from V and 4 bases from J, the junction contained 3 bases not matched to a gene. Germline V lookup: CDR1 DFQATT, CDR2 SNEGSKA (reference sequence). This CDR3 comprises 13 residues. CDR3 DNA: TGCAGTGCTAGGACAGGGAGTTACAATGAGCAGTTCTTC. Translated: CSARTGSYNEQFF.

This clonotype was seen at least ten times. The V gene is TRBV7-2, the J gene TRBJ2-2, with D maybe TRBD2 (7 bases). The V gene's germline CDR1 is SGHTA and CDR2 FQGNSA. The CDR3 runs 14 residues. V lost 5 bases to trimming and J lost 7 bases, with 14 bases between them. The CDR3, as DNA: TGTGCCAGCAGCACTGCGGGGGCGGGCGGGGAGCTGTTTTTT. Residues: CASSTAGAGGELFF.